This T cell receptor (beta chain) originates from a study of cytomegalovirus exposure and HLA in healthy donors. With respect to this clone: The antigen remains undetermined.

PCR used 60 Vbeta primers and 13 Jbeta primers. Only in-frame clones appear in the TCRdb table, and some are missing; sequencing was by immunoSEQ multiplex PCR. The sample holds roughly 190,000 clones, over 75% seen once. The study's findings and limits: Most observed TCR sequences were rare, whereas some public TCRs were detected in many donors.

The material sequenced was PBMCs. This sequence was found in a man aged 18 to 30 in good health and CMV-seronegative.

The CDR3 protein is CAWSATTRVGTDTQYF. The CDR3 DNA is TGTGCCTGGAGTGCAACAACTAGAGTTGGCACAGATACGCAGTATTTT. The V call is TRBV30, the J call TRBJ2-3; D is possibly TRBD2 (5 bases). V lost 1 base, J lost 1 base, and 15 bases lay in between. From germline, CDR1 is GTSNPN and CDR2 SVGIG (reference sequence). CDR3 length: 16 residues.